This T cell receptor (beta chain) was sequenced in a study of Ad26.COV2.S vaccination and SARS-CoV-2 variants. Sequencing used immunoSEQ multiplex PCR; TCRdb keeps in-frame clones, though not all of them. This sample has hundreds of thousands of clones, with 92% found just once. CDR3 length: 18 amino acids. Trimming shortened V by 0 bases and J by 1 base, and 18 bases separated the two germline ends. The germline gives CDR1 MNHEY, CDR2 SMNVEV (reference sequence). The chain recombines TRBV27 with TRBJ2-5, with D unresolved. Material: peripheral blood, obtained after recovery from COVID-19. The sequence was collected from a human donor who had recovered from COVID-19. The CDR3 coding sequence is TGTGCCAGCAGTTTATCCTTCTCTGACCACATCATCCAAGAGACCCAGTACTTC. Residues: CASSLSFSDHIIQETQYF.